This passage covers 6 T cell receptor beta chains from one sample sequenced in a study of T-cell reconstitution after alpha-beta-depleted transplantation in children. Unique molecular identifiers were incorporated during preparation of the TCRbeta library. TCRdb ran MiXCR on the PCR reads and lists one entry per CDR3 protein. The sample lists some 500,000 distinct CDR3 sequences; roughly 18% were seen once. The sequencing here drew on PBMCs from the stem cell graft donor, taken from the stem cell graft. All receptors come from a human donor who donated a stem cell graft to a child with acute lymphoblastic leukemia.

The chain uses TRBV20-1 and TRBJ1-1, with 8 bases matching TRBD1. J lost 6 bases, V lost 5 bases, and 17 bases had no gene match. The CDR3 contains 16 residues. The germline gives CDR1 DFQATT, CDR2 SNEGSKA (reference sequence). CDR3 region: CSAQLGQGWLWSEAFF. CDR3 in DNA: TGCAGTGCTCAACTCGGACAGGGATGGCTGTGGTCTGAAGCTTTCTTT.

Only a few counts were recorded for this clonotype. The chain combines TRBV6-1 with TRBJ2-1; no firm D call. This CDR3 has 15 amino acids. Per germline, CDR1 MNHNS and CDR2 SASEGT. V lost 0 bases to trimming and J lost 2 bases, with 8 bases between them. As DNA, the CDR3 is TGTGCCAGCAGTGAAGCATCGCTAACCTACAATGAGCAGTTCTTC. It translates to CASSEASLTYNEQFF.

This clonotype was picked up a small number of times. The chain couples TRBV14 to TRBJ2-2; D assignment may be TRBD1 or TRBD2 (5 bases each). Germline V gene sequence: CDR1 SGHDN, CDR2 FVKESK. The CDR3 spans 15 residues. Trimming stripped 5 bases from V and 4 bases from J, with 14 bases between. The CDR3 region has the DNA TGTGCCAGCAGCTGGGACGGGACCCGCACCGGGGAGCTGTTTTTT. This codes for CASSWDGTRTGELFF.

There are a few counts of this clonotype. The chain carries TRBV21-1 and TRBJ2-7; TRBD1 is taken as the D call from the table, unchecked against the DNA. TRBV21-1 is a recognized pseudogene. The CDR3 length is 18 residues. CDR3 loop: CASSRTLEQGAPLYEQYF. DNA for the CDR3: TGTGCCAGCAGCAGAACACTTGAACAGGGGGCGCCCCTCTACGAGCAGTACTTC.

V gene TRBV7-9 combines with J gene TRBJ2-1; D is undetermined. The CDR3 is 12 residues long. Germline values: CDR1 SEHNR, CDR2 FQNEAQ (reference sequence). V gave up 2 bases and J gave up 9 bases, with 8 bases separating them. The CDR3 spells CASSLNHLEQFF. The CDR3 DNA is TGTGCCAGCAGCTTAAACCACCTTGAGCAGTTCTTC.

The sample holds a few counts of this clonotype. CDR3 amino acids: CASSYSRDRGLFYSNQPQHF. The CDR3 nucleotides are TGTGCCAGCAGTTACTCGAGGGACAGGGGGCTATTTTATAGCAATCAGCCCCAGCATTTT. The V call is TRBV6-2 or TRBV6-3, the J call TRBJ1-5; TRBD1 matches 12 bases. Germline V CDR1 and CDR2: MNHEY, SVGEGT. Germline trimming cut 0 bases from V and 0 bases from J; bases unmatched to any gene: 9. This CDR3 comprises 20 residues.